A single sample gave rise to the 32 T cell receptor beta chains below, sequenced in a study of blood T cell repertoires in COVID-19 (TCRdb year 2020). The protocol used for the library was the immunoSEQ multiplex PCR assay. TCRdb carries this immuneACCESS record with in-frame sequences only. Its versions omit some clonotypes, under half of them owing to an unresolved V gene in the studies checked, with the rest unexplained. The sample table holds roughly 63,000 clones, of which around 91% were seen once. 2.5% to 3% of the sample comes from the top ten. The source material was peripheral blood. Receptors were obtained from a man between 50 and 59 years old with acute or convalescent COVID-19.

V usage is TRBV6-2 or TRBV6-3 and J usage is TRBJ2-1; TRBD2 agrees at 11 bases. The CDR3 is 18 amino acids. With 5 bases clipped from V and 4 bases from J, the junction kept 13 bases outside the gene matches. From germline, CDR1 is MNHEY and CDR2 SVGEGT. The CDR3 DNA is TGTGCCAGCAGTCCCCCCCCCGGGACTAGCGGAGTGTACAATGAGCAGTTCTTC. Translated, it gives CASSPPPGTSGVYNEQFF.

V is TRBV24-1 and J is TRBJ2-3; D remains unclear. V was clipped by 4 bases and J by 5 bases, with 9 bases between them. The CDR3 length is 13 residues. The germline V gene encodes CDR1 KGHDR and CDR2 SFDVKD. Here the CDR3 reads CATSDVNRDTQYF. CDR3 nucleotide sequence: TGTGCCACCAGTGACGTAAATAGAGATACGCAGTATTTT.

This chain joins TRBV6-2 or TRBV6-3 and TRBJ2-7; 9 bases line up with TRBD1. The CDR3 covers 16 residues. Germline V gene data show CDR1 as MNHEY and CDR2 as SVGEGT. V trimming: 5 bases; J trimming: 1 base; junction bases outside the gene matches: 9. Written as DNA, the CDR3 is TGTGCCAGCAGTCTTTCCGGGACAGGGCTATCCTACGAGCAGTACGTC. Its translation: CASSLSGTGLSYEQYV.

The V gene is TRBV9, the J gene TRBJ2-5; the D gene is possibly TRBD1 (5 bases). Trimming took 0 bases from V and 2 from J, leaving 11 bases between them. Germline values: CDR1 SGDLS, CDR2 YYNGEE. The CDR3 is made up of 15 amino acids. The CDR3 loop reads CASSVGLQGQETQYF. CDR3 bases: TGTGCCAGCAGCGTAGGGTTGCAGGGTCAAGAGACCCAGTACTTC.

This clone was observed once. This chain connects TRBV6-2 or TRBV6-3 to TRBJ1-5, with 7 nucleotides matching TRBD1. The germline CDR1 and CDR2 sequences are MNHEY and SVGEGT. Trimming took 2 bases from V and 0 from J; bases not matched to a gene: 10. The CDR3 length is 18 residues. Written as DNA, the CDR3 is TGTGCCAGCAGTTACCCTCCGGGACAGCTTTATAGCAATCAGCCCCAGCATTTT. Its translation: CASSYPPGQLYSNQPQHF.

The sample holds one count of this clone. The gene calls are TRBV27 and TRBJ2-7; 9 bases map to TRBD2. CDR3 length: 15 residues. The V and J ends lost 3 bases and 3 bases, in that order; junction bases with no gene match: 6. Germline V CDR1 and CDR2: MNHEY, SMNVEV (reference sequence). CDR3 loop: CASSFRTSAFYEQYF. The CDR3 region has the DNA TGTGCCAGCAGTTTTAGGACTAGCGCCTTCTACGAGCAGTACTTC.

The rearrangement joins TRBV6-5 to TRBJ2-1; 8 bases are shared with TRBD2. The trim removed 5 bases at V and 6 bases at J, leaving 9 bases unmatched. The CDR3 is 15 residues long. CDR1 is MNHEY and CDR2 is SVGAGI in the germline V gene. This CDR3 is CASSPTGTSTNEQFF. CDR3 bases: TGTGCCAGCAGTCCAACCGGGACTAGTACCAATGAGCAGTTCTTC.

The chain joins TRBV28 to TRBJ2-2, with D unclear. The CDR3 runs to 13 residues. Germline V gene lookup returns CDR1 MDHEN and CDR2 SYDVKM. V was trimmed by 4 bases and J by 1 base, leaving 4 bases between them. For the CDR3, the DNA is TGTGCCAGCAGTTCCGTGAACACCGGGGAGCTGTTTTTT. Protein product: CASSSVNTGELFF. Combining the CDR3 with reference TRBV28 and TRBJ2-2 gives the whole variable domain DVKVTQSSRYLVKRTGEKVFLECVQDMDHENMFWYRQDPGLGLRLIYFSYDVKMKEKGDIPEGYSVSREKKERFSLILESASTNQTSMYLCASSSVNTGELFFGEGSRLTVL.

This clone was recorded a few times. CDR3 amino acids: CATSRQDNQPQHF. The CDR3 DNA is TGTGCCACCAGTCGACAGGACAATCAGCCCCAGCATTTT. This chain links TRBV24-1 with TRBJ1-5; D might be TRBD1 (6 bases). Per germline, CDR1 KGHDR and CDR2 SFDVKD. The germline V and J ends were trimmed by 6 bases and 3 bases, with 8 bases remaining between them. The CDR3 sequence is 13 residues long.

The V call is TRBV7-9, the J call TRBJ1-1; D is ambiguous. Trimming pared 6 bases from V and 5 bases from J, leaving 16 bases between. Germline V CDR1 and CDR2: SEHNR, FQNEAQ (reference sequence). The length of the CDR3 is 14 residues. In DNA form, the CDR3 reads TGTGCCAGCAGGATGGACGCCTGGAGGACTGAAGCTTTCTTT. Protein product: CASRMDAWRTEAFF. The full variable domain, rest sourced from reference TRBV7-9 and TRBJ1-1, is DTGVSQNPRHKITKRGQNVTFRCDPISEHNRLYWYRQTLGQGPEFLTYFQNEAQLEKSRLLSDRFSAERPKGSFSTLEIQRTEQGDSAMYLCASRMDAWRTEAFFGQGTRLTVV.

The chain employs TRBV15 and TRBJ1-5, with D maybe TRBD1 (5 bases). Germline-derived CDR1 and CDR2 are LNHNV and YYDKDF (reference sequence). Between the trimmed V and J ends, which lost 7 bases and 3 bases, there was a span of 13 bases. This CDR3 comprises 14 residues. CDR3 nucleotide sequence: TGTGCCACCAAACTCCTGGGGCCCAATCAGCCCCAGCATTTT. Amino acids: CATKLLGPNQPQHF. Together with reference TRBV15 and TRBJ1-5, the CDR3 gives the full variable domain: DAMVIQNPRYQVTQFGKPVTLSCSQTLNHNVMYWYQQKSSQAPKLLFHYYDKDFNNEADTPDNFQSRRPNTSFCFLDIRSPGLGDTAMYLCATKLLGPNQPQHFGDGTRLSIL.

The chain uses TRBV11-2 and TRBJ2-1, with 9 bases aligning to TRBD1. The CDR3 spans 19 residues. CDR1 and CDR2 (germline): SGHAT, FQNNGV. V lost 5 bases and J lost 4; bases outside the gene matches: 18. The CDR3 bases are TGTGCCAGCAGCACCCGAACCCTACAGGGGGCCCCGCGTTACAATGAGCAGTTCTTC. Translating gives CASSTRTLQGAPRYNEQFF.

This chain joins TRBV27 and TRBJ1-6, with 7 bases lining up with TRBD1. CDR3 length equals 15 residues. Trimming cost V 4 bases and J 5 bases; bases outside gene matches: 5. Germline V gene data show CDR1 as MNHEY and CDR2 as SMNVEV (reference sequence). The CDR3 coding sequence is TGTGCCAGCAGTTACTGGGACAGACATAATTCACCCCTCCACTTT. Amino acids: CASSYWDRHNSPLHF.

V and J are TRBV2 and TRBJ1-5, with a tentative D call TRBD1 (5 bases). The CDR3 loop spans 16 amino acids. V lost 5 bases and J lost 6, with 20 bases in between. The germline gives CDR1 SNHLY, CDR2 FYNNEI. CDR3 bases: TGTGCCAGCAGTTTATTAGGAGACACCGGGGGTCAGCCCCAGCATTTT. Translating it yields CASSLLGDTGGQPQHF.

V usage is TRBV11-3 and J usage is TRBJ2-3; D gene unclear. Trimming took 1 base from V and 2 from J, leaving 13 bases between them. The CDR3 runs 16 residues. CDR1 and CDR2 from the germline V gene are SGHNT and YENEEA. The CDR3 region is CASSLVRSISTDTQYF. The CDR3 region has the DNA TGTGCCAGCAGCTTAGTGCGGTCCATATCCACAGATACGCAGTATTTT.

V gene TRBV19 combines with J gene TRBJ1-1, with D maybe TRBD1 (6 bases). The CDR3 spans 12 residues. Trimming pared 5 bases from V and 10 bases from J, leaving 14 bases between. Germline V gene sequence: CDR1 LNHDA, CDR2 SQIVND (reference sequence). CDR3: CASSPRGAVAFF. Here the CDR3 DNA reads TGTGCCAGTAGTCCCAGGGGAGCGGTAGCTTTCTTT.

This chain joins TRBV27 and TRBJ2-3; possible D gene TRBD1, 6 bases. V gave up 4 bases and J gave up 0 bases, with 11 bases separating them. In germline, CDR1 is MNHEY, CDR2 SMNVEV (reference sequence). This CDR3 is built from 15 residues. The CDR3 is CASSWTVKSTDTQYF. The CDR3 region has the DNA TGTGCCAGCAGTTGGACAGTTAAAAGCACAGATACGCAGTATTTT.

The rearrangement links TRBV24-1 to TRBJ1-1; D call uncertain. This CDR3 has 13 residues. Germline V lookup: CDR1 KGHDR, CDR2 SFDVKD. The V end lost 5 bases, the J end lost 5 bases, and 11 bases lay between the germline ends. The CDR3, as DNA: TGTGCCACCAGTGGGTCCGGGAGAACTGAAGCTTTCTTT. This codes for CATSGSGRTEAFF.

The V and J genes are TRBV9 and TRBJ1-2; weak D call: TRBD1 (5 bases). V was trimmed by 3 bases and J by 3 bases, leaving 15 bases between them. There are 15 residues in the CDR3. Germline lookup yields CDR1 SGDLS and CDR2 YYNGEE. CDR3 protein: CASSGLLGVHYGYTF. CDR3 DNA: TGTGCCAGCAGCGGCCTCTTAGGGGTACACTATGGCTACACCTTC.

The chain is built from TRBV10-3 and TRBJ1-1; D unclear. Germline V gene data show CDR1 as ENHRY and CDR2 as SYGVKD. V lost 4 bases and J 2 bases, leaving 8 bases between the germline ends. This CDR3 region has 13 residues. The CDR3 sequence is CAISVTENTEAFF. CDR3 coding DNA: TGTGCCATCAGTGTAACAGAAAACACTGAAGCTTTCTTT.

The rearrangement uses TRBV7-2 and TRBJ2-7, with D possibly matching TRBD2 (5 bases). Germline CDR1 is SGHTA and CDR2 is FQGNSA. CDR3 size: 14 residues. Trimming stripped 4 bases from V and 2 bases from J, with 12 bases between. CDR3 coding DNA: TGTGCCAGCAGCTCAAGGACCGGGACCTACGAGCAGTACTTC. This codes for CASSSRTGTYEQYF.

This chain uses TRBV27 with TRBJ2-1; TRBD1 aligns across 7 bases. The CDR3 runs to 15 residues. Per the germline V gene, CDR1 is MNHEY and CDR2 is SMNVEV (reference sequence). Trimming removed 5 bases from V and 12 bases from J; junction bases left unmatched: 16. This CDR3 is CASSLGQAGFGVQFF. The CDR3 region has the DNA TGTGCCAGCAGTCTTGGACAGGCTGGGTTTGGGGTGCAGTTCTTC.

The rearrangement links TRBV4-1 to TRBJ2-1; 13 bases map to TRBD2. With V trimmed by 5 bases and J by 3 bases, 1 base remained unmatched. This CDR3 has 15 amino acids. Germline V gives CDR1 MGHRA, CDR2 YSYEKL. CDR3 in amino acids: CASSGTSGDYNEQFF. In nucleotides, the CDR3 is TGCGCCAGCAGCGGGACTAGCGGGGACTACAATGAGCAGTTCTTC.

This clone has just one count. V gene TRBV18 combines with J gene TRBJ2-1, with 7 bases fitting TRBD2. V gave up 6 bases and J gave up 3 bases; unmatched junction bases: 8. Germline V gene sequence: CDR1 KGHSH, CDR2 LQKENI. CDR3 length: 15 amino acids. The CDR3 here is CASSLTQRDYNEQFF. CDR3 coding DNA: TGTGCCAGCTCTCTCACCCAGCGGGACTACAATGAGCAGTTCTTC.

This clone appeared once. This sequence joins TRBV28 and TRBJ1-1; D is undetermined. Trimming removed 2 bases at V and 5 bases at J, with 15 bases between. CDR3 length: 15 amino acids. Germline CDR1 is MDHEN and CDR2 is SYDVKM. The CDR3 here is CASSLQGPGWTEAFF. CDR3 nucleotide sequence: TGTGCCAGCAGTTTACAAGGCCCGGGATGGACTGAAGCTTTCTTT.

The genes are TRBV7-2 and TRBJ1-3, with D perhaps TRBD1 (5 bases). Germline assignment: CDR1 SGHTA and CDR2 FQGNSA. The CDR3 consists of 14 residues. The V and J ends lost 5 bases and 2 bases respectively, with 10 bases between them. Here the CDR3 DNA reads TGTGCCAGCAGCGTTCAGGGTGCTGGAAACACCATATATTTT. Amino acid sequence: CASSVQGAGNTIYF.

V is TRBV12-3 or TRBV12-4 and J is TRBJ2-3, with unresolved D. This CDR3 contains 11 residues. V was clipped by 4 bases and J by 4 bases, with 3 bases between them. DNA for the CDR3: TGTGCCAGCAGTTCTTCAGATACGCAGTATTTT. It codes for CASSSSDTQYF.

The chain recombines TRBV12-5 with TRBJ2-1, with 8 bases that match TRBD2. The V gene end was trimmed by 4 bases and the J gene end by 5 bases; junction bases not matched to a gene: 4. The CDR3 contains 14 residues. Germline V lookup: CDR1 LGHNT, CDR2 FRNRAP. CDR3 DNA sequence: TGTGCTAGTGGTTGGCGGGAGGTAGACAATGAGCAGTTCTTC. Amino acids: CASGWREVDNEQFF.

The CDR3: CAWSVRGGRANVLTF. Written as DNA, the CDR3 is TGTGCCTGGAGTGTCAGGGGAGGGCGGGCCAACGTCCTGACTTTC. The rearrangement joins TRBV30 to TRBJ2-6, with D maybe TRBD2 (7 bases). This CDR3 is built from 15 residues. CDR1 is GTSNPN and CDR2 is SVGIG in the germline V gene (reference sequence). V dropped 0 bases and J dropped 5 bases, with 11 bases sitting between them.

The V call is TRBV11-3, the J call TRBJ2-1; 14 bases align to TRBD2. The length of the CDR3 is 18 residues. V was clipped by 5 bases and J by 0 bases; unmatched bases: 6. Germline CDR1 reads SGHNT; CDR2 reads YENEEA. CDR3 coding DNA: TGTGCCAGCAGCCGTCGACTAGCGGGAGGGAGCTCCTACAATGAGCAGTTCTTC. This translates into CASSRRLAGGSSYNEQFF.

J is TRBJ1-1 and V is TRBV3-1 (or the pseudogene TRBV3-2), with D unresolved. The CDR3 covers 15 residues. The germline CDR1 and CDR2 sequences are LGHDT and YNNKEL (reference sequence). Trimming left V 0 bases short and J 7 bases short, with 15 bases between. This CDR3 reads CASSQDPHSADEAFF. The CDR3, as DNA: TGTGCCAGCAGCCAAGATCCGCACAGTGCAGATGAAGCTTTCTTT.

This chain uses TRBV3-1 (or the pseudogene TRBV3-2) with TRBJ2-7, with 7 bases lining up with TRBD2. With V trimmed by 7 bases and J by 1 base, 10 bases remained unmatched. CDR1 LGHDT and CDR2 YNNKEL come from the germline V gene (reference sequence). CDR3 size: 15 residues. In DNA form, the CDR3 reads TGTGCCAGCAACAATCTGGCGGGAGTATCCTACGAGCAGTACTTC. It codes for CASNNLAGVSYEQYF.